The rows below give T cell receptor beta chains drawn from one sample of a study of cytomegalovirus exposure and HLA in healthy donors. Measured with immunoSEQ multiplex PCR; TCRdb has only the in-frame clones, and not every one. The table has 150,000 to 200,000 clones, roughly 82% seen once. Sequences were obtained from PBMCs. The receptor set was obtained from a man in his fifties in good health and CMV-seropositive. Each CDR3 is given with its conserved first and last residue. A D gene is named only where the DNA matches it firmly. Size is omitted from some rows. Given values are once, few, many or a class for expanded clones.

V gene	clone size	D gene	J gene	CDR3 protein	CDR3 DNA
TRBV10-1	NA	TRBD2	TRBJ2-3	CASSLYSGTSIADTQYF	TGCGCCAGCAGTCTCTATTCCGGGACTAGCATCGCAGATACGCAGTATTTT
TRBV11-3	NA	NA	TRBJ2-3	CASSLRAGVTDTQYF	TGTGCCAGCAGCTTACGGGCAGGGGTCACAGATACGCAGTATTTT
TRBV5-4	NA	TRBD2	TRBJ2-2	CASSFGGRESRSGELFF	TGTGCCAGCAGCTTCGGCGGGCGGGAGAGTCGTAGCGGGGAGCTGTTTTTT
TRBV15	NA	TRBD1	TRBJ2-7	CATSSSDSGQGWNEQYF	TGTGCCACCAGCAGTTCCGACTCTGGACAGGGCTGGAACGAGCAGTACTTC
TRBV7-8	NA	TRBD1	TRBJ1-2	CASSLGAGGYGYTF	TGTGCCAGCAGCTTAGGGGCAGGGGGGTATGGCTACACCTTC
TRBV10-3	NA	TRBD1	TRBJ1-2	CAIGTGDGYTF	TGTGCCATCGGGACAGGTGATGGCTACACCTTC
TRBV11-2	NA	NA	TRBJ1-1	CASSLSTEAFF	TGTGCCAGCAGCCTGAGCACTGAAGCTTTCTTT
TRBV7-2	NA	NA	TRBJ1-3	CASSTDTSSGNTIYF	TGTGCCAGCAGCACGGACACAAGCTCTGGAAACACCATATATTTT
TRBV7-3	NA	TRBD2	TRBJ2-3	CASSRGLAGADTQYF	TGTGCCAGCAGCCGTGGACTAGCGGGAGCAGATACGCAGTATTTT
TRBV11-2	few	TRBD1	TRBJ1-1	CASSSLRQGASTEAFF	TGTGCCAGCAGCTCCTTAAGACAGGGGGCTAGCACTGAAGCTTTCTTT
TRBV10-2	NA	TRBD1	TRBJ1-6	CASRPDRGYNSPLHF	TGCGCCAGCAGGCCCGACAGGGGCTATAATTCACCCCTCCACTTT
TRBV5-4	NA	NA	TRBJ2-1	CASRKQGNEQFF	TGTGCCAGCAGGAAACAGGGAAATGAGCAGTTCTTC
TRBV5-1	NA	TRBD1	TRBJ2-1	CASSSKRQGFNEQFF	TGCGCCAGCAGCTCTAAAAGACAGGGGTTTAATGAGCAGTTCTTC
TRBV19	NA	TRBD1	TRBJ1-5	CASSVQGTSNQPQHF	TGTGCCAGTAGTGTACAGGGGACGAGCAATCAGCCCCAGCATTTT
TRBV5-4	once	NA	TRBJ2-5	CASSLDSGRGETQYF	TGTGCCAGCAGCTTGGATTCTGGAAGGGGAGAGACCCAGTACTTC
TRBV7-2	NA	TRBD1	TRBJ2-2	CASSLRRNRGVSGELFF	TGTGCCAGCAGCTTAAGGCGGAACAGGGGTGTTTCCGGGGAGCTGTTTTTT
TRBV5-6	NA	TRBD1	TRBJ2-5	CASSLVQGRETQYF	TGTGCCAGCAGCTTGGTACAGGGGAGAGAGACCCAGTACTTC
TRBV6-6	NA	NA	TRBJ1-1	CASSRPNRGTEAFF	TGTGCCAGCAGCCGACCGAACCGGGGGACTGAAGCTTTCTTT
TRBV6-5	NA	NA	TRBJ2-1	CASSSDLLGEQFF	TGTGCCAGCAGTTCCGATCTTCTAGGTGAGCAGTTCTTC
TRBV10-3	NA	TRBD1	TRBJ1-1	CAIGETGGRGEAFF	TGTGCCATCGGGGAAACAGGGGGACGAGGTGAAGCTTTCTTT
TRBV18	NA	TRBD1	TRBJ2-7	CASSRDRGSSYEQYF	TGTGCCAGCTCACGAGACAGGGGGAGCTCCTACGAGCAGTACTTC
TRBV5-4	NA	NA	TRBJ2-3	CASSFPTLGRGTDTQYF	TGTGCCAGCAGCTTCCCAACTCTAGGGCGGGGCACAGATACGCAGTATTTT
TRBV6-4	NA	NA	TRBJ2-7	CASSNPTDLYEQYF	TGTGCCAGCAGTAACCCGACAGATCTCTACGAGCAGTACTTC
TRBV11-2	NA	NA	TRBJ1-1	CASSLNGLGSSF	TGTGCCAGCAGCCTCAACGGTTTAGGGAGTAGTTTT
TRBV13	NA	TRBD1	TRBJ1-2	CASSRTGGSYGYTF	TGTGCCAGCAGCCGGACAGGTGGATCCTATGGCTACACCTTC
TRBV19	NA	TRBD2	TRBJ2-1	CASARLAESTNEQFF	TGTGCCAGTGCCCGACTAGCGGAAAGCACCAATGAGCAGTTCTTC
TRBV5-1	NA	NA	TRBJ2-5	CASSPGALREYETQYF	TGCGCCAGCAGCCCGGGAGCGTTGAGGGAGTATGAGACCCAGTACTTC
TRBV7-6	NA	NA	TRBJ2-5	CASSSFGGNQETQYF	TGTGCCAGCAGCTCCTTCGGCGGGAACCAAGAGACCCAGTACTTC
TRBV18	NA	NA	TRBJ1-5	CASSQDSISADQHF	TGTGCCAGCTCACAAGACAGCATATCAGCAGACCAGCATTTT
TRBV5-6	NA	TRBD1	TRBJ1-6	CASTTDRVYNSPLHF	TGTGCCAGCACCACAGACAGGGTATATAATTCACCCCTCCACTTT
TRBV15	NA	TRBD1	TRBJ1-1	CATSRDQGAGKAFF	TGTGCCACCAGCAGAGATCAGGGGGCGGGAAAAGCTTTCTTT
TRBV12-5	NA	TRBD1	TRBJ2-2	CASGFPGTVLTGELFF	TGTGCTAGTGGTTTCCCCGGGACAGTGCTGACCGGGGAGCTGTTTTTT
TRBV28	NA	TRBD1	TRBJ1-1	CASSLIGTGGYSTEAFF	TGTGCCAGCAGTCTTATCGGGACAGGGGGCTATAGCACTGAAGCTTTCTTT
TRBV6-5	NA	NA	TRBJ2-4	CASRSGVGDIQYF	TGTGCCAGCAGATCGGGAGTTGGGGACATTCAGTACTTC
TRBV19	once	TRBD1	TRBJ1-2	CASSQTGGKIDYGYTF	TGTGCCAGTAGTCAGACAGGGGGCAAGATTGACTATGGCTACACCTTC
TRBV11-3	NA	TRBD1	TRBJ2-3	CASSPTGVGSDTQYF	TGTGCCAGCAGTCCCACAGGGGTAGGGTCAGATACGCAGTATTTT
TRBV30	NA	NA	TRBJ1-4	CAWRSGEKLFF	TGTGCCTGGAGGTCAGGTGAAAAACTGTTTTTT
TRBV30	few	TRBD2	TRBJ2-1	CAWSGTLAGGYNEQFF	TGTGCCTGGAGTGGAACCTTAGCGGGAGGCTACAATGAGCAGTTCTTC
TRBV9	NA	NA	TRBJ2-1	CASSVELSSYNEQFF	TGTGCCAGCAGCGTAGAATTGAGCTCCTACAATGAGCAGTTCTTC
TRBV29-1	NA	NA	TRBJ2-1	CSVESPVHYNEQFF	TGCAGCGTTGAGTCGCCGGTCCACTACAATGAGCAGTTCTTC
TRBV19	NA	NA	TRBJ1-5	CASSIGGGFYQPQHF	TGTGCCAGTAGTATAGGTGGAGGGTTTTATCAGCCCCAGCATTTT
TRBV6-5	few	NA	TRBJ2-1	CASSPTGRENEQFF	TGTGCCAGCAGCCCCACTGGACGGGAGAATGAGCAGTTCTTC
TRBV7-8	NA	NA	TRBJ1-2	CASSPHQGYGYTF	TGTGCCAGCAGCCCCCACCAGGGTTATGGCTACACCTTC
TRBV6-1	NA	NA	TRBJ2-7	CASKLQDNSYEQYF	TGTGCCAGCAAATTACAGGACAACTCCTACGAGCAGTACTTC